The rows below give T cell receptor beta chains drawn from one sample of a study of cytomegalovirus exposure and HLA in healthy donors. Clones were read by immunoSEQ multiplex PCR, and TCRdb kept only the in-frame ones, dropping some. The sample records under 150,000 clones, 65% to 90% being singletons. Source material: PBMCs. The receptors stem from a girl aged 2 to 9 in good health and CMV-seronegative. CDR3s include the opening cysteine and the closing phenylalanine or tryptophan. Fields, in order: V gene, CDR3 protein.

>TRBV6-4
CASSESLTGSNEQFF
>TRBV6-5
CASSNRGQGEQFF
>TRBV19
CASSERGQGATYEQYF
>TRBV28
CASSPPVEDNQPQHF
>TRBV29-1
CSVGENRERPQHF
>TRBV4-1
CASSQIPGVQETQYF
>TRBV4-1
CASSQDPHGTEQFF
>TRBV13
CASSSEDIYYGYTF
>TRBV9
CASSPGQGVNTIYF
>TRBV21-1
CASNRPWATGTGELFF
>TRBV11-3
CASSFEFGGVSTDTQYF
>TRBV7-9
CASSRTRDDNEQFF
>TRBV10-3
CAIRSGTMNTEAFF
>TRBV30
CAWSVDRGNIQYF
>TRBV6-1
CASSELAGGPGEQFF
>TRBV5-4
CASSLVGSDRPDTQYF
>TRBV21-1
CASSKFGTQDTGELFF
>TRBV9
CASSSSGDGTGELFF
>TRBV5-1
CASSLEGQVNIQYF
>TRBV18
CASSPTTGREQYF
>TRBV18
CASSPQYSGVNGYTF
>TRBV7-2
CASNQLGGANYGYTF
>TRBV10-1
CASSQLSGGQYEQYF
>TRBV7-7
CASSPRRSGWTKNIQYF
>TRBV7-2
CASSPSALAGGIGANVLTF
>TRBV7-3
CASSYQQGGETQYF
>TRBV27
CASSFLPTSGPNEQFF
>TRBV4-2
CASSQETPRTSGYYNEQFF
>TRBV10-1
CASSPGQGPQETQYF
>TRBV9
CASSENPMIPKGLNEQFF
>TRBV12-2
CASRSQFGATTITYEQYF
>TRBV5-4
CASSPGYGLVYGETQYF
>TRBV5-5
CASSLGGLLLTKEAFF
>TRBV15
CATRTQGGNEQFF
>TRBV6-5
CASSFTGASNEKLFF
>TRBV2
CASSDRGADEQYF
>TRBV9
CASSVEDRGIGETQYF
>TRBV29-1
CSVGRLAGGQNTGELSF
>TRBV5-1
CASSSVDRGNTEAFF
>TRBV10-2
CASSDRNMNTEAFF
>TRBV6-4
CASSAEGQYNEQFF
>TRBV5-1
CASSLGLAGARAETQYF
>TRBV6-6
CASSLNRGADSPLHF